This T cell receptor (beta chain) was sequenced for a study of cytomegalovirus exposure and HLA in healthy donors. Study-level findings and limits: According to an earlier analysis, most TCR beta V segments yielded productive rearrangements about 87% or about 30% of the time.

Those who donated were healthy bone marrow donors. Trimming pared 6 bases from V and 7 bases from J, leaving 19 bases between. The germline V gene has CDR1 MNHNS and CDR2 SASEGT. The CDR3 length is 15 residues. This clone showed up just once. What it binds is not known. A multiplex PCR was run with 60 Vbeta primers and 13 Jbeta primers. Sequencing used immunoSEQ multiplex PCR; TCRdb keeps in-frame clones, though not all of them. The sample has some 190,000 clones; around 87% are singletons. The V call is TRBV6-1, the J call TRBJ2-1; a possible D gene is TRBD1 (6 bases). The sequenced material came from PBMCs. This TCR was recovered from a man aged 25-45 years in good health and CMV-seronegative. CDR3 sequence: CASSPGARGYNEQFF. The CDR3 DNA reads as TGTGCCAGCAGCCCGGGCGCGAGGGGGTATAATGAGCAGTTCTTC.